This T cell receptor beta chain came from a study of OX40 agonist ivuxolimab in advanced cancers. Whole-study context: Prior therapy, whether anti-PD-1, anti-PD-L1 or anti-CTLA-4, was allowed, and 40% had some. Study observations and caveats: CD8+ T cells were the subset that, on average, had more expanded clones than CD4+.

Measured with immunoSEQ multiplex PCR; TCRdb has only the in-frame clones, and not every one. The table lists roughly 25,000 clones, 65% to 90% of them singletons. The CDR3 covers 17 residues. Germline loops: CDR1 SGHNT, CDR2 YENEEA. V lost 1 base to trimming and J lost 3 bases; unmatched junction nucleotides: 9. This clone was counted a few times. What it recognizes is unknown. Sequencing used CD4+ or CD8+ T cells sorted from blood, obtained in a trial of the OX40 agonist ivuxolimab. The chain combines TRBV11-3 with TRBJ2-7; 10 nucleotides match TRBD2. The origin of this receptor is an adult with an advanced solid tumor such as melanoma, head and neck, liver or kidney cancer. CDR3 nucleotides: TGTGCCAGCAGCTTAGGGGTTCGGCTAGCGGGAGTCTACGAGCAGTACTTC. It encodes CASSLGVRLAGVYEQYF.